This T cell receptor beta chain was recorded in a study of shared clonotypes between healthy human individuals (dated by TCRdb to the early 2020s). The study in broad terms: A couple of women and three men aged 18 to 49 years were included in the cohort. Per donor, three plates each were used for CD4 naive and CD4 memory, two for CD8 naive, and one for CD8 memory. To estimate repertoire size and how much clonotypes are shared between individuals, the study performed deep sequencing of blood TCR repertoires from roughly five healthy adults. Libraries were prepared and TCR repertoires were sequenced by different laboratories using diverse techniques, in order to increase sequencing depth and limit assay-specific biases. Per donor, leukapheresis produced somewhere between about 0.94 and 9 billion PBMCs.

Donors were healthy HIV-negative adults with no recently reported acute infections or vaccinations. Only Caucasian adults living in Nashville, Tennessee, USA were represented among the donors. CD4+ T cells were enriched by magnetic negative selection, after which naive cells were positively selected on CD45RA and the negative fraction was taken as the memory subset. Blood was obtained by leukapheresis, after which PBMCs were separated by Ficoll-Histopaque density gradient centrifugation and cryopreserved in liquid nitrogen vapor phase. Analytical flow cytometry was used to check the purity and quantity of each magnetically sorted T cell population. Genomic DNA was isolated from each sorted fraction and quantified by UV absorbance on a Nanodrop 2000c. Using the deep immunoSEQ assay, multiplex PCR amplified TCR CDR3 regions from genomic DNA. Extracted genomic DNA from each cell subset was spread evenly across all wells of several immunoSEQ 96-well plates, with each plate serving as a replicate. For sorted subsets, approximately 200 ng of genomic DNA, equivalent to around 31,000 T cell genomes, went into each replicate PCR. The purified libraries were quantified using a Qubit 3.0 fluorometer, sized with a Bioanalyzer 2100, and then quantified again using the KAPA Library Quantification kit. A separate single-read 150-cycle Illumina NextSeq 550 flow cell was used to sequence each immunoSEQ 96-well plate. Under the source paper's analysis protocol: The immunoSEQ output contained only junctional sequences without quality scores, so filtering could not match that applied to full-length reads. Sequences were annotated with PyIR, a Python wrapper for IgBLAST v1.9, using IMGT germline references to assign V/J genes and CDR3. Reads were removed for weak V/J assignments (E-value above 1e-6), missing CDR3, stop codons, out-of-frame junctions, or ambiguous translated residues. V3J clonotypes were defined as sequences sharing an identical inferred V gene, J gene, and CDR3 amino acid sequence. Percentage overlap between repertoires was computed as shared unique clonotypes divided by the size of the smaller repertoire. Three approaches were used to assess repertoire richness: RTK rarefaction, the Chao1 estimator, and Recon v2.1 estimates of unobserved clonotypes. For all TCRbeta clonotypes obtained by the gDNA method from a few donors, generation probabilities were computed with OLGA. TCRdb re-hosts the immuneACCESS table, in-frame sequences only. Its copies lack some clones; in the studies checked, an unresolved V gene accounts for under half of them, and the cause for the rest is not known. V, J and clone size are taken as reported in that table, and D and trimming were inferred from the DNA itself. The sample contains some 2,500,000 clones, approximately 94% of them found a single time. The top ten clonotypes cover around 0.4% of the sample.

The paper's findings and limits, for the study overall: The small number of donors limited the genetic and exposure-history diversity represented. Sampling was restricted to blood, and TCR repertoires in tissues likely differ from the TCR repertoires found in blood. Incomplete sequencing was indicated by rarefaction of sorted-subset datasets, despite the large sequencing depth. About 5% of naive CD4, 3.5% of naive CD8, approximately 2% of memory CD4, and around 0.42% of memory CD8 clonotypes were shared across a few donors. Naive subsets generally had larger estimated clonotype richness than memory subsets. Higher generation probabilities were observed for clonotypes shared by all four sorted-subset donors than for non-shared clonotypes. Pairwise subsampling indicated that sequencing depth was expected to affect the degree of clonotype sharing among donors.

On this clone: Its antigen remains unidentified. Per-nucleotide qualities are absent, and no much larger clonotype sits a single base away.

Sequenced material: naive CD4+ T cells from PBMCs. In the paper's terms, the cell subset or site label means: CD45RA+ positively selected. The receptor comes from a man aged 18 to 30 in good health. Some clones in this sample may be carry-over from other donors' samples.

Here the CDR3 is given as CSASDRGEQFF. The DNA sequence reads TGCAGTGCTAGCGACAGGGGAGAGCAGTTCTTC. The chain was built from TRBV20-1 and TRBJ2-1; 8 of the junction bases match TRBD1. The germline V end is reduced by 3 bases and the J end by 10 bases; junction bases left unmatched: 2. The germline V gene (reference sequence) sets CDR1 to DFQATT and CDR2 to SNEGSKA. The CDR3 sequence holds 11 residues, the cysteine and phenylalanine included. Only the CDR3 portion is preserved as DNA: 33 bases, with reading frame beginning at the first base.